This TCR beta chain was sequenced in a study of T cells in Graves' hyperthyroidism and ophthalmopathy. About the research overall: Before any treatment, at initial diagnosis, peripheral blood was collected.

The CDR3 extends over 13 amino acids. CDR1 is SNHLY and CDR2 is FYNNEI in the germline V gene. The V segment lost 10 bases and the J segment 3 bases; nucleotides outside the gene matches: 7. Study results and caveats: Ophthalmopathy was predicted by the model a median of approximately 6 months ahead of onset. Most clonotypes that expanded in the thyroid above 0.001 also showed up in blood.

This clonotype appeared many times. The antigen is undetermined. Newly diagnosed patients aged 18 to 65 had hyperthyroidism of under 2 months' duration. RNA transcripts were the template for amplifying TCR beta CDR3 regions. The HTBI primer set drove a first-round RT-PCR of the TCR CDR3. TCRdb processed the multiplex PCR reads anew with MiXCR; each CDR3 protein has one entry. The sample holds some 690,000 distinct CDR3 sequences; approximately 15% are singletons and the top ten take 15%. Sequencing used blood. The sequence derives from a man in his forties or fifties with Graves' hyperthyroidism. The chain joins TRBV2 to TRBJ2-3, with 7 nucleotides matching TRBD2. The DNA for the CDR3 is TGTGCCATTACAGCGGGACGGACAGATACGCAGTATTTT. Its translation is CAITAGRTDTQYF.